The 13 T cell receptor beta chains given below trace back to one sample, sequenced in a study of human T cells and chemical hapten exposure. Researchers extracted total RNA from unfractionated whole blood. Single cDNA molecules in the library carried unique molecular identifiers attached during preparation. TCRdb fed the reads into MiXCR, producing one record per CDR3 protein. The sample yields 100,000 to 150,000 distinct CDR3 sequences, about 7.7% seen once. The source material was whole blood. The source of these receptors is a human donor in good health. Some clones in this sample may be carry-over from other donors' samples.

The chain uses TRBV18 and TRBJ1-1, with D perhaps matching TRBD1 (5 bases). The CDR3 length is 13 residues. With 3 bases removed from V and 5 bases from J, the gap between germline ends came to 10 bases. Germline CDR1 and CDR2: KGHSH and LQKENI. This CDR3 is CASSPDTWTEAFF. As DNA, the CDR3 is TGTGCCAGCTCACCGGACACTTGGACTGAAGCTTTCTTT.

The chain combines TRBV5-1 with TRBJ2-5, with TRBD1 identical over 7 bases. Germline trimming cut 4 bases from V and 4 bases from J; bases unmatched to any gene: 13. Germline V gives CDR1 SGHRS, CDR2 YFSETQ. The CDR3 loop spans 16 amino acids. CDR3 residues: CASSQRQGVKVETQYF. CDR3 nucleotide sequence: TGCGCCAGCAGCCAGAGACAGGGAGTAAAGGTAGAGACCCAGTACTTC.

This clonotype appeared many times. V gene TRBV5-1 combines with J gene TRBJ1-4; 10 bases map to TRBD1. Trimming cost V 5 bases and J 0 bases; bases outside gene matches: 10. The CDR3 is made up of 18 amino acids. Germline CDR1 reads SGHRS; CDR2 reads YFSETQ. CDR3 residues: CASRPGTGAFATNEKLFF. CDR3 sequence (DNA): TGCGCCAGCAGGCCCGGGACAGGGGCTTTTGCAACTAATGAAAAACTGTTTTTT.

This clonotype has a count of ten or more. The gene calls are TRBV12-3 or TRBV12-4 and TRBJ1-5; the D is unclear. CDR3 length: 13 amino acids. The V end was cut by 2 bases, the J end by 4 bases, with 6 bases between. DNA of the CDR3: TGTGCCAGCAGTTTAACGTCTAATCAGCCCCAGCATTTT. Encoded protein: CASSLTSNQPQHF.

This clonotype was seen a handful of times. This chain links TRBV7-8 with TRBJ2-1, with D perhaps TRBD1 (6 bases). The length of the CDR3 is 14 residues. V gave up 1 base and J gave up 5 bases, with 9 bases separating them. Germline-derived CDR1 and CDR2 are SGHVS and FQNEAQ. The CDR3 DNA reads TGTGCCAGCAGCTTAGGACAGGTTAACAATGAGCAGTTCTTC. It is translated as CASSLGQVNNEQFF.

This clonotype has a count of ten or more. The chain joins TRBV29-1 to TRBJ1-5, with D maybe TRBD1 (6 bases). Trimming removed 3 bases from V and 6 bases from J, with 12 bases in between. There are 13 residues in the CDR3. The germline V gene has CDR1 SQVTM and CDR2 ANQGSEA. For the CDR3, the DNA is TGCAGCGTTGATTTGGGGGCCGGTCAGCCCCAGCATTTT. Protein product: CSVDLGAGQPQHF.

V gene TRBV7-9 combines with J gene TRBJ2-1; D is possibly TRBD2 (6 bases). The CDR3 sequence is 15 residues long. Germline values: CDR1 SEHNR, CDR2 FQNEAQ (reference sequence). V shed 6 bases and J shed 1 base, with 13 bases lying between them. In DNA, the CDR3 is TGTGCCAGCAGTTTTGATCGGGGGTCCTACAATGAGCAGTTCTTC. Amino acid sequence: CASSFDRGSYNEQFF.

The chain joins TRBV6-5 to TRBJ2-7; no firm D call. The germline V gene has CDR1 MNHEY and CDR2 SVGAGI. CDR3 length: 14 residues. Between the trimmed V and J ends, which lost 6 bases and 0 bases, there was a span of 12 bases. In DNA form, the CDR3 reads TGTGCCAGCAGACCGTCCCAGAGCTCCTACGAGCAGTACTTC. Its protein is CASRPSQSSYEQYF.

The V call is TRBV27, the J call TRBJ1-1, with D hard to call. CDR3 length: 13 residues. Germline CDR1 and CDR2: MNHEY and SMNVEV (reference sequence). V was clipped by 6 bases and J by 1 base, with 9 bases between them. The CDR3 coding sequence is TGTGCCAGCAGCCCCAGAGGGAACACTGAAGCTTTCTTT. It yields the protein CASSPRGNTEAFF.

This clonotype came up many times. This chain's CDR3 is CASSVGGVGEKLFF. CDR3 in DNA: TGTGCCAGCAGCGTAGGAGGGGTGGGTGAAAAACTGTTTTTT. The chain joins TRBV9 to TRBJ1-4; D may be TRBD1 (5 bases). The CDR3 is 14 residues long. Germline CDR1 is SGDLS and CDR2 is YYNGEE. The ends were cut back, 0 bases at V and 7 bases at J, with 10 bases in the middle. The whole variable domain, remainder taken from reference TRBV9 and TRBJ1-4, is DSGVTQTPKHLITATGQRVTLRCSPRSGDLSVYWYQQSLDQGLQFLIQYYNGEERAKGNILERFSAQQFPDLHSELNLSSLELGDSALYFCASSVGGVGEKLFFGSGTQLSVL.

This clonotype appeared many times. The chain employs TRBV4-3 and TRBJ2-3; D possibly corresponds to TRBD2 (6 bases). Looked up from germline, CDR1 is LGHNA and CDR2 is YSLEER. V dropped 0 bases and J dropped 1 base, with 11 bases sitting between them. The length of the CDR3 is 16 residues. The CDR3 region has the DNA TGCGCCAGCAGCCAAGATCCAACGGGGGGCACAGATACGCAGTATTTT. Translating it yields CASSQDPTGGTDTQYF.

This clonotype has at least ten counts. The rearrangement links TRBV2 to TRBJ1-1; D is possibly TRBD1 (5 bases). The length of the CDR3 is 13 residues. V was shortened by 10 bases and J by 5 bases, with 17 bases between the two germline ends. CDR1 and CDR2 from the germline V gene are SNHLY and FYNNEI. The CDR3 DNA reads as TGTGCCATCGGACGGGGGAAAGGGACTGAAGCTTTCTTT. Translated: CAIGRGKGTEAFF.

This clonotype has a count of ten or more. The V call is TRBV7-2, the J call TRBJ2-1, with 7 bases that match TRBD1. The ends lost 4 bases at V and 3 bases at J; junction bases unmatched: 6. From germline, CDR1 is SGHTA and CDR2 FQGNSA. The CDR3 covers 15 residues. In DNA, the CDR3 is TGTGCCAGCAGCTCTACAGGGGTTTTCTACAATGAGCAGTTCTTC. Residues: CASSSTGVFYNEQFF.